The rows below give T cell receptor beta chains drawn from one sample of a study of beta chain features in type 1 diabetes. Repertoires were generated with immunoSEQ multiplex PCR, while TCRdb's copy carries only in-frame clones and drops some. The sample includes just over 600,000 clones, roughly a sixth of them seen just once. The sample consisted of naive CD4+ T cells from blood. The source of these receptors is a man between 18 and 29 years old in good health. Both conserved end residues are part of each CDR3. The D gene is left open where the match is weak. Where a row states a size, it is once, few, many or the class of an expanded clone; other rows omit it.

d_call	v_call	j_call	clone_size	cdr3_nt	cdr3_aa
TRBD2	TRBV7-3	TRBJ2-7	-	TGTGCCAGCAGCTTAACCCCATTAGCGGGAGATTACGAGCAGTACTTC	CASSLTPLAGDYEQYF
-	TRBV9	TRBJ2-5	once	TGTGCCAGCAGCGTAGTGGGTCGGGAGACCCAGTACTTC	CASSVVGRETQYF
TRBD1	TRBV7-3	TRBJ2-3	few	TGTGCCAGCAGCGAAGCCCAGGGGGCCACAGATACGCAGTATTTT	CASSEAQGATDTQYF
TRBD1	TRBV23-1	TRBJ2-7	-	TGCGCCAGCAGTCAGCCCGGACAGGGCACCTACGAGCAGTACTTC	CASSQPGQGTYEQYF
-	TRBV4-3	TRBJ2-1	few	TGCGCCAGCAGCCAAGAGGGCTACAATGAGCAGTTCTTC	CASSQEGYNEQFF
TRBD2	TRBV5-1	TRBJ2-7	-	TGCGCCAGCAGCTTTACTAGCGGGGGGCCGCCCTACGAGCAGTACTTC	CASSFTSGGPPYEQYF
-	TRBV19	TRBJ2-6	few	TGTGCCAGTCTGCCGGGACGGTTTATCTCTGGGGCCAACGTCCTGACTTTC	CASLPGRFISGANVLTF
TRBD2	TRBV29-1	TRBJ2-1	-	TGCAGCGTTGGGGCTAGCGGAACCTACAATGAGCAGTTCTTC	CSVGASGTYNEQFF
-	TRBV7-3	TRBJ2-3	few	TGTGCCAGCAGCCTATCCACAGATACGCAGTATTTT	CASSLSTDTQYF
TRBD2	TRBV7-9	TRBJ2-5	-	TGTGCCAGCAGCTTGCTAGCGGGAGTGTTACAAGAGACCCAGTACTTC	CASSLLAGVLQETQYF
TRBD1	TRBV15	TRBJ1-1	few	TGTGCCACCAGCAGAGAGTTCCGGAGGGGGCCAGCTTTCTTT	CATSREFRRGPAFF